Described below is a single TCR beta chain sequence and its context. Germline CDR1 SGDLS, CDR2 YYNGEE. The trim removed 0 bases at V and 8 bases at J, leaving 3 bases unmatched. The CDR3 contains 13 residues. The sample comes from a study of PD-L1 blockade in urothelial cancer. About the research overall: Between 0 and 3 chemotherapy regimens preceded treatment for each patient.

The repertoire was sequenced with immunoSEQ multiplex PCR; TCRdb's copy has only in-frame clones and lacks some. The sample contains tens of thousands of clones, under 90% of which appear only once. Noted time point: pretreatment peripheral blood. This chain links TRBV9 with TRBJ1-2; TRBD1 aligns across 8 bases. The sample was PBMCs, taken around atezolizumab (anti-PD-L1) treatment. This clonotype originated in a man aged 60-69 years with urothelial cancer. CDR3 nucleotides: TGTGCCAGCAGCGTAGGACAGGGGTACGGCTACACCTTC. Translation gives CASSVGQGYGYTF.